A selection of T cell receptor beta chains follows, all from one sample in a study of blood T cell repertoires in COVID-19. Some clones are missing from TCRdb's copy, which holds only in-frame ones; the method was immunoSEQ multiplex PCR. The sample contains roughly 200,000 clones, 79% of which appear only once. Specimen: peripheral blood. These receptors all stem from a woman aged 35 to 49 with COVID-19, enrolled during active disease. The conserved cysteine and the conserved F or W are not part of the CDR3 here. Where a row states a size, it is once, few, many or the class of an expanded clone; other rows omit it.

cdr3_length,j_call,clone_size,v_call,cdr3_aa
12,TRBJ1-1,.,TRBV30,AWSKIGGNTEAF
14,TRBJ2-1,.,TRBV7-6,ASSSPTSGTYNEQF
16,TRBJ2-5,few,TRBV20-1,SASLTRTSGRRWETQY
11,TRBJ1-1,.,TRBV30,AWTRRGHREAF
13,TRBJ1-1,.,TRBV1,TSSQIREVNTEAF
13,TRBJ2-4,.,TRBV7-3,ASSLIQGDKNIQY
12,TRBJ2-3,.,TRBV5-8,ASSLGTTTDTQY
12,TRBJ2-1,.,TRBV19,ARGAEAPYNEQF
13,TRBJ1-4,.,TRBV5-4,ASSLAGGGREKLF
14,TRBJ1-2,.,TRBV5-8,ASSLRRAGGVYGYT
13,TRBJ1-3,.,TRBV5-4,ASSYAGSSGNTIY
12,TRBJ2-6,.,TRBV7-9,ASTWHSGANVLT
12,TRBJ1-5,few,TRBV3-1/TRBV3-2,ASSQTGGKQPQH
16,TRBJ2-3,.,TRBV9,ASSPLARGGRSTDTQY
11,TRBJ1-1,.,TRBV18,ASSPPPRVGAF
14,TRBJ2-3,.,TRBV5-6,ASSLIEGAYTDTQY
10,TRBJ1-1,.,TRBV7-9,ASSLVVTEAF
11,TRBJ1-1,few,TRBV4-3,ASSQTAATEAF
13,TRBJ1-4,.,TRBV30,AWSVRGQGGEKLF
12,TRBJ2-1,.,TRBV9,ASSPSGGSDEQF
13,TRBJ1-1,.,TRBV4-1,ASSQERVVNTEAF
13,TRBJ1-6,many,TRBV6-5,ASTLQGEVNSPLH
12,TRBJ1-6,.,TRBV30,AWSLGQPDSPLH
12,TRBJ2-5,.,TRBV4-2,ASSQDRRRETQY
13,TRBJ2-3,.,TRBV2,ASSYSGGAADTQY
11,TRBJ1-2,.,TRBV29-1,SVEDADSYGYT
12,TRBJ1-5,.,TRBV7-9,ASSPNLSNQPQH
13,TRBJ1-4,.,TRBV3-1/TRBV3-2,ASSHSGQGGEKLF
10,TRBJ2-2,many,TRBV2,ASTPYTGELF
13,TRBJ1-6,once,TRBV6-5,ASRRSDRTNSPLH
14,TRBJ2-1,many,TRBV15,ATSSPWGRAPNEQF
12,TRBJ2-5,.,TRBV7-9,ASSLAGGTKTQY
13,TRBJ1-3,once,TRBV5-6,ASSLRRDRDNTIY
12,TRBJ1-1,.,TRBV28,ASRTGGANTEAF
14,TRBJ2-2,.,TRBV30,AWRIRGGHVTGELF
14,TRBJ1-5,.,TRBV5-5,ASSLAWDRNNQPQH
12,TRBJ1-3,.,TRBV5-1,ASSLGTDRNTIY
12,TRBJ2-3,.,TRBV5-1,ASSLGQFTDTQY
11,TRBJ1-5,.,TRBV3-1/TRBV3-2,ASSQEEGQPQH